This TCR beta chain was identified in a study of graft-versus-host responses after intestinal transplantation. Study information: Each of the recipients got a multivisceral, liver-intestinal, or isolated intestinal transplant. Anti-thymocyte globulin served as induction for all recipients, who then took tacrolimus and steroids for approximately 3 years.

To note about this clone: Its antigen is currently unknown.

There are 15 residues in the CDR3. V lost 6 bases and J lost 7; bases outside the gene matches: 10. The V gene's germline CDR1 is SGHDN and CDR2 FVKESK. Study-level points and caveats: Allograft graft-versus-host to host-versus-graft clonal ratios ran high in patients with graft-donor T cell macrochimerism. GvH clones occurred in recipient marrow; some first appeared in ileum or blood.

Sequencing used immunoSEQ multiplex PCR; TCRdb keeps in-frame clones, though not all of them. Here the sample spans fewer than 30,000 clones, approximately 85% being singletons. The starting material was PBMCs, obtained 450 to 480 days after intestinal transplant. The V call is TRBV14, the J call TRBJ2-1; the match to TRBD2 covers 9 bases. This TCR came from a human patient who received an intestinal transplant, so some T cells may come from the graft donor. The CDR3 spells CASRPYSGGYNEQFF. The CDR3 nucleotides read TGTGCCAGCAGACCCTATAGCGGGGGCTATAATGAGCAGTTCTTC. Filled out from reference TRBV14 and TRBJ2-1, the complete variable domain reads EAGVTQFPSHSVIEKGQTVTLRCDPISGHDNLYWYRRVMGKEIKFLLHFVKESKQDESGMPNNRFLAERTGGTYSTLKVQPAELEDSGVYFCASRPYSGGYNEQFFGPGTRLTVL.